The entry below describes one T cell receptor beta chain. Its matching antigen is unknown. The data were obtained in a study of OX40 agonist ivuxolimab in advanced cancers. For the study at large: Patients were dosed intravenously with ivuxolimab at 0.01 to 10 mg/kg every 2 weeks. Study-wide findings and caveats: CD4+ T cells averaged fewer expanded clones than CD8+ T cells.

The investigators sampled blood at baseline, at cycle 4 day 1, and at cycle 7 day 1. This CDR3 region has 11 residues. CDR1 GTSNPN and CDR2 SVGIG come from the germline V gene (reference sequence). V shed 0 bases and J shed 9 bases, with 9 bases lying between them. Produced via immunoSEQ multiplex PCR; TCRdb's table is partial and in-frame only. The data contain about 27,000 clones, 86% of them singletons. Sample: CD4+ or CD8+ T cells sorted from blood, taken in a trial of the OX40 agonist ivuxolimab. The source is an adult with an advanced solid tumor such as melanoma, head and neck, liver or kidney cancer. This chain uses TRBV30 with TRBJ2-7; D gene ambiguous. Here the CDR3 reads CAWSVSPGQYF. In DNA, the CDR3 is TGTGCCTGGAGTGTTTCGCCCGGGCAGTACTTC.